Listed below are T cell receptor beta chains from one sample, sequenced in a study of blood T cell repertoires in COVID-19. Sequencing used immunoSEQ multiplex PCR; TCRdb keeps in-frame clones, though not all of them. Here the sample spans around 160,000 clones, just under 85% being singletons. The sequenced sample was peripheral blood. The source is a woman aged 40 to 49 with active or convalescent COVID-19. Each CDR3 is given with its conserved first and last residue. The D gene is left open where the match is weak. For some rows the clone size is stated as once, few or many, or as a class when expanded; others skip it.

j_call: TRBJ2-3; clone_size: once; v_call: TRBV11-2; d_call: TRBD2; cdr3_nt: TGTGCCAGCAGCTTAGGGCTAGCGGGAGCCACAGATACGCAGTATTTT; cdr3_aa: CASSLGLAGATDTQYF
j_call: TRBJ2-1; clone_size: -; v_call: TRBV30; d_call: -; cdr3_nt: TGTGCCTGGAGTGTACGAGGGACTGGCTCCTACAATGAGCAGTTCTTC; cdr3_aa: CAWSVRGTGSYNEQFF
j_call: TRBJ1-2; clone_size: -; v_call: TRBV3-1/TRBV3-2; d_call: -; cdr3_nt: TGTGCCAGCAGCCGGGCAGCTTATGGCTACACCTTC; cdr3_aa: CASSRAAYGYTF
j_call: TRBJ1-3; clone_size: -; v_call: TRBV7-9; d_call: TRBD1; cdr3_nt: TGTGCCAGCAGCAGCCTGGGACAGCGTACTATATCCTCTGGAAACACCATATATTTT; cdr3_aa: CASSSLGQRTISSGNTIYF
j_call: TRBJ1-1; clone_size: -; v_call: TRBV29-1; d_call: -; cdr3_nt: TGCAGCGTGTTGAAATCCGGGACATCGAACACTGAAGCTTTCTTT; cdr3_aa: CSVLKSGTSNTEAFF
j_call: TRBJ1-6; clone_size: once; v_call: TRBV9; d_call: -; cdr3_nt: TGTGCCAGCAGCGTAGAGGCAGGAAATTCACCCCTCCACTTT; cdr3_aa: CASSVEAGNSPLHF
j_call: TRBJ2-1; clone_size: -; v_call: TRBV6-2/TRBV6-3; d_call: TRBD2; cdr3_nt: TGTGCCAGCAGTCATATCACTAGCGGGAACAATGAGCAGTTCTTC; cdr3_aa: CASSHITSGNNEQFF
j_call: TRBJ1-2; clone_size: -; v_call: TRBV6-6; d_call: -; cdr3_nt: TGTGCCAGCAGCCCGGACAGCCTAGCTTATGGCTACACCTTC; cdr3_aa: CASSPDSLAYGYTF
j_call: TRBJ2-7; clone_size: -; v_call: TRBV6-5; d_call: -; cdr3_nt: TGTGCCAGCAGACCCACAAGGACAGTCTCCTACGAGCAGTACTTC; cdr3_aa: CASRPTRTVSYEQYF
j_call: TRBJ1-5; clone_size: -; v_call: TRBV5-6; d_call: -; cdr3_nt: TGTGCCAGCAGCTTTTTGTCACGAGGCAATCAGCCCCAGCATTTT; cdr3_aa: CASSFLSRGNQPQHF
j_call: TRBJ1-2; clone_size: -; v_call: TRBV19; d_call: TRBD1; cdr3_nt: TGTGCCAGTAGTATCCCCAGGGGGCCTAACTATGGCTACACCTTC; cdr3_aa: CASSIPRGPNYGYTF
j_call: TRBJ1-1; clone_size: -; v_call: TRBV5-5; d_call: TRBD1; cdr3_nt: TGTGCCAGCAGCCCCTTCGGGACAGAGCATCTTATGAACACTGAAGCTTTCTTT; cdr3_aa: CASSPFGTEHLMNTEAFF
j_call: TRBJ1-2; clone_size: -; v_call: TRBV28; d_call: TRBD1; cdr3_nt: TGTGCCAGCAGGGGGGGACAGGGAGGTCGTGGCTACACCTTC; cdr3_aa: CASRGGQGGRGYTF
j_call: TRBJ1-2; clone_size: -; v_call: TRBV9; d_call: -; cdr3_nt: TGTGCCAGCGGACAGCATCCCTATGGCTACACCTTC; cdr3_aa: CASGQHPYGYTF
j_call: TRBJ2-1; clone_size: -; v_call: TRBV6-5; d_call: -; cdr3_nt: TGTGCCAGCACTAATGAGGGTCTAGACAATGAGCAGTTCTTC; cdr3_aa: CASTNEGLDNEQFF
j_call: TRBJ2-7; clone_size: -; v_call: TRBV4-1; d_call: TRBD2; cdr3_nt: TGCGCCAGCACCCCAGGAGGGAGGGCCTTCCACGAGCAGTACTTC; cdr3_aa: CASTPGGRAFHEQYF
j_call: TRBJ2-1; clone_size: -; v_call: TRBV28; d_call: -; cdr3_nt: TGTGCCAGCAGTTTTCGTGGAGTGAATGAGCAGTTCTTC; cdr3_aa: CASSFRGVNEQFF
j_call: TRBJ2-7; clone_size: -; v_call: TRBV5-8; d_call: -; cdr3_nt: TGTGCCAGCAGCTTGAGGCACAGATACGAGCAGTACTTC; cdr3_aa: CASSLRHRYEQYF
j_call: TRBJ2-1; clone_size: -; v_call: TRBV7-2; d_call: TRBD2; cdr3_nt: TGTGCCAGCAGCTTAGGCCCAGCGGGAGCACGGGGGGAGAAGTTCTTC; cdr3_aa: CASSLGPAGARGEKFF
j_call: TRBJ1-2; clone_size: -; v_call: TRBV3-1/TRBV3-2; d_call: -; cdr3_nt: TGTGCCAGCAGCAAGACAGTCCTCTATGGCTACACCTTC; cdr3_aa: CASSKTVLYGYTF
j_call: TRBJ2-2; clone_size: -; v_call: TRBV6-5; d_call: -; cdr3_nt: TGTGCCAGCAGCTTCAGACGGGACGGGGAGCTGTTTTTT; cdr3_aa: CASSFRRDGELFF
j_call: TRBJ1-2; clone_size: -; v_call: TRBV29-1; d_call: -; cdr3_nt: TGCAGCGTTCGGTGGGGCTCTAACTATGGCTACACCTTC; cdr3_aa: CSVRWGSNYGYTF
j_call: TRBJ2-4; clone_size: -; v_call: TRBV28; d_call: TRBD2; cdr3_nt: TGTGCCAGCAGTTTATTTAGGGGGACTAGCGGGGGCAAAAACATTCAGTACTTC; cdr3_aa: CASSLFRGTSGGKNIQYF
j_call: TRBJ1-5; clone_size: -; v_call: TRBV7-2; d_call: -; cdr3_nt: TGTGCCAGCAGCTTATCCGGGAATCAGCCCCAGCATTTT; cdr3_aa: CASSLSGNQPQHF
j_call: TRBJ2-7; clone_size: -; v_call: TRBV10-3; d_call: TRBD1; cdr3_nt: TGTGCCATCAGTGTAACAGGGGGCGATAGTTCCTACGAGCAGTACTTC; cdr3_aa: CAISVTGGDSSYEQYF
j_call: TRBJ1-1; clone_size: -; v_call: TRBV2; d_call: -; cdr3_nt: TGTGCCAGCAGTGCGGGGTTACGACAGGAACGTATGAAGGGGTATAGGGCTTTCTTT; cdr3_aa: CASSAGLRQERMKGYRAFF
j_call: TRBJ1-1; clone_size: -; v_call: TRBV2; d_call: TRBD1; cdr3_nt: TGTGCCAGCAGTGGTACCGGGACAGGGGGCGGTACTGAAGCTTTCTTT; cdr3_aa: CASSGTGTGGGTEAFF
j_call: TRBJ1-2; clone_size: once; v_call: TRBV5-4; d_call: -; cdr3_nt: TGTGCCAGCAGCCCCGGGGGGCACTATGGCTACACCTTC; cdr3_aa: CASSPGGHYGYTF
j_call: TRBJ2-7; clone_size: -; v_call: TRBV28; d_call: -; cdr3_nt: TGTGCCACCTTACACCGACGCCTCGGACAGACAAACTCCTACGAGCAGTACTTC; cdr3_aa: CATLHRRLGQTNSYEQYF
j_call: TRBJ2-3; clone_size: -; v_call: TRBV3-1/TRBV3-2; d_call: -; cdr3_nt: TGTGCCAGCAGCCAACGAGGCGGGGGCCGCACAGATACGCAGTATTTT; cdr3_aa: CASSQRGGGRTDTQYF
j_call: TRBJ1-2; clone_size: -; v_call: TRBV29-1; d_call: TRBD1; cdr3_nt: TGCAGCGCTGGACAGGGCTCTAACTATGGCTACACCTTC; cdr3_aa: CSAGQGSNYGYTF
j_call: TRBJ1-6; clone_size: -; v_call: TRBV7-2; d_call: -; cdr3_nt: TGTGCCAGCAGCCTCCTAGGACAGCAAAATTCACCCCTCCACTTT; cdr3_aa: CASSLLGQQNSPLHF
j_call: TRBJ1-1; clone_size: -; v_call: TRBV7-2; d_call: -; cdr3_nt: TGTGCCAGCAGCTTAGAGGAGGCAGCGGGTCCCACTGAAGCTTTCTTT; cdr3_aa: CASSLEEAAGPTEAFF
j_call: TRBJ2-4; clone_size: -; v_call: TRBV3-1/TRBV3-2; d_call: -; cdr3_nt: TGTGCCAGCAGCCAAGGGCGGTTTGCGGGCGGAAACATTCAGTACTTC; cdr3_aa: CASSQGRFAGGNIQYF
j_call: TRBJ2-1; clone_size: -; v_call: TRBV18; d_call: TRBD2; cdr3_nt: TGTGCCAGCTCATCTCGACTAGCGGGAGGGCCGTTTAGATCCTACAATGAGCAGTTCTTC; cdr3_aa: CASSSRLAGGPFRSYNEQFF
j_call: TRBJ2-1; clone_size: -; v_call: TRBV9; d_call: -; cdr3_nt: TGTGCCAGCAGCGTAGTCAGCTCCTACAATGAGCAGTTCTTC; cdr3_aa: CASSVVSSYNEQFF
j_call: TRBJ2-5; clone_size: -; v_call: TRBV4-2; d_call: TRBD2; cdr3_nt: TGTGCCAGCAGCCGTCCCAGCGGGATTGGTGAGACCCAGTACTTC; cdr3_aa: CASSRPSGIGETQYF
j_call: TRBJ2-7; clone_size: few; v_call: TRBV7-9; d_call: TRBD1; cdr3_nt: TGTGCCAGCAGCTTAGGAAAGACAGGGGGGAACTACGAGCAGTACTTC; cdr3_aa: CASSLGKTGGNYEQYF
j_call: TRBJ2-1; clone_size: once; v_call: TRBV5-6; d_call: -; cdr3_nt: TGTGCCAGCAGCTTGGATCCTAGCTTCTACAATGAGCAGTTCTTC; cdr3_aa: CASSLDPSFYNEQFF